The 19 T cell receptor beta chains below all came from one sample that was sequenced in a study of T cells in Graves' hyperthyroidism and ophthalmopathy. Amplified TCR beta CDR3 regions came from RNA transcripts. HTBI primers were employed in a first-round RT-PCR of the TCR CDR3. A single record per CDR3 protein comes from TCRdb applying MiXCR to the multiplex PCR reads. The top ten hold roughly 4.5% of the sample, which has hundreds of thousands of distinct CDR3 sequences, approximately 15% seen once. Input material: blood. The receptors shown here come from a woman aged 40-49 years with Graves' ophthalmopathy.

This chain links TRBV3-1 with TRBJ1-1; 8 nucleotides line up with TRBD1. This CDR3 is built from 14 residues. Looked up from germline, CDR1 is LGHDT and CDR2 is YNNKEL (reference sequence). J was trimmed by 5 bases and V by 2 bases; bases with no gene match: 4. CDR3 sequence reads: CASSQFTGGTEAFF. The CDR3 nucleotides read TGTGCCAGCAGCCAATTTACAGGGGGGACTGAAGCTTTCTTT.

This clonotype was seen many times. The J gene is TRBJ2-4, the V gene TRBV11-2; 7 bases match TRBD1. Losses at the gene ends were 6 bases for V and 6 bases for J; bases not matched to a gene: 5. The CDR3 spans 13 residues. In germline, CDR1 is SGHAT, CDR2 FQNNGV. The CDR3 nucleotides are TGTGCCAGCAGGAGCCGGGACAGAAACATTCAGTACTTC. Its protein is CASRSRDRNIQYF. The variable domain in full, completed from reference TRBV11-2 and TRBJ2-4, reads EAGVAQSPRYKIIEKRQSVAFWCNPISGHATLYWYQQILGQGPKLLIQFQNNGVVDDSQLPKDRFSAERLKGVDSTLKIQPAKLEDSAVYLCASRSRDRNIQYFGAGTRLSVL.

This clonotype was detected only a few times. V is TRBV4-2 and J is TRBJ1-1, with D unclear. Trimming removed 1 base from V and 3 bases from J, with 6 bases in between. Looked up from germline, CDR1 is LGHNA and CDR2 is YNFKEQ. The CDR3 contains 13 residues. The CDR3 nucleotides are TGTGCCAGCAGCCAAGGGTCGTACACTGAAGCTTTCTTT. Translation gives CASSQGSYTEAFF.

In regard to this clonotype: The junction and the germline gene differ at one end; a read error may be behind it. The chain joins TRBV27 to TRBJ2-2; D is unresolved. CDR1 is MNHEY and CDR2 is SMNVEV in the germline V gene (reference sequence). This CDR3 has 13 residues. For the CDR3, the DNA is TGTGCCAGCAGTTTCCCCAACACCGAGGAGCTGTTTTTT. It is translated as CASSFPNTEELFF.

This clonotype was counted between two and nine times. This sequence joins TRBV10-3 and TRBJ1-5; the D gene is possibly TRBD1 (6 bases). V was cut by 6 bases and J by 0 bases, with 15 bases left in between. Germline CDR1 reads ENHRY; CDR2 reads SYGVKD. There are 16 residues in the CDR3. DNA for the CDR3: TGTGCCATCAGCGCAGGGGCCCCCTATAGCAATCAGCCCCAGCATTTT. Protein: CAISAGAPYSNQPQHF.

This clonotype was found many times. The rearrangement links TRBV19 to TRBJ1-3; D remains ambiguous. Germline CDR1 LNHDA, CDR2 SQIVND (reference sequence). The CDR3 is 16 residues long. V was trimmed by 7 bases and J by 3 bases, leaving 19 bases between them. The CDR3 DNA follows: TGTGCCAGTACTCTGGGCCGCGTGACGCTTGGAAACACCATATATTTT. As protein: CASTLGRVTLGNTIYF. The full variable domain, in which reference TRBV19 and TRBJ1-3 provide the parts outside the CDR3, is DGGITQSPKYLFRKEGQNVTLSCEQNLNHDAMYWYRQDPGQGLRLIYYSQIVNDFQKGDIAEGYSVSREKKESFPLTVTSAQKNPTAFYLCASTLGRVTLGNTIYFGEGSWLTVV.

This clonotype turned up a few times. The V gene is TRBV11-3, the J gene TRBJ2-7; 9 bases match TRBD1. The CDR3 is 16 residues long. V dropped 1 base and J dropped 1; count of bases not matched to a gene: 5. CDR1 SGHNT and CDR2 YENEEA come from the germline V gene. This CDR3 reads CASSLGAGTGSYEQYF. In nucleotides, the CDR3 is TGTGCCAGCAGCTTAGGGGCCGGGACAGGGTCCTACGAGCAGTACTTC.

This clonotype was detected many times. The V call is TRBV28, the J call TRBJ1-1, with a tentative D call TRBD1 (6 bases). CDR3 length: 15 residues. V dropped 5 bases and J dropped 3 bases, with 16 bases sitting between them. From germline, CDR1 is MDHEN and CDR2 SYDVKM. CDR3 sequence (DNA): TGTGCCAGCAGTCACTCAGGGGCCGGGGACACTGAAGCTTTCTTT. This translates into CASSHSGAGDTEAFF. The variable domain in full, completed from reference TRBV28 and TRBJ1-1, reads DVKVTQSSRYLVKRTGEKVFLECVQDMDHENMFWYRQDPGLGLRLIYFSYDVKMKEKGDIPEGYSVSREKKERFSLILESASTNQTSMYLCASSHSGAGDTEAFFGQGTRLTVV.

At least ten counts were recorded for this clonotype. The rearrangement links TRBV7-2 to TRBJ2-2; D uncertain. V shed 2 bases and J shed 7 bases, with 8 bases lying between them. CDR1 and CDR2 (germline): SGHTA, FQGNSA. The CDR3 extends over 13 amino acids. This chain's CDR3 is CASSLIKSGELFF. The DNA of the CDR3 is TGTGCCAGCAGCTTAATAAAGAGCGGGGAGCTGTTTTTT. Based on the CDR3 plus reference TRBV7-2 and TRBJ2-2, the full variable domain is GAGVSQSPSNKVTEKGKDVELRCDPISGHTALYWYRQSLGQGLEFLIYFQGNSAPDKSGLPSDRFSAERTGGSVSTLTIQRTQQEDSAVYLCASSLIKSGELFFGEGSRLTVL.

This chain joins TRBV30 and TRBJ2-7; 9 bases fit TRBD2. The CDR3 covers 15 residues. With 0 bases clipped from V and 4 bases from J, the junction kept 7 bases outside the gene matches. Germline V gene lookup returns CDR1 GTSNPN and CDR2 SVGIG (reference sequence). The CDR3 loop reads CAWSVLAGLGYEQYF. CDR3 DNA sequence: TGTGCCTGGAGTGTTCTAGCGGGATTGGGGTACGAGCAGTACTTC.

At least ten counts were recorded for this clonotype. The chain employs TRBV11-2 and TRBJ2-7; 7 bases are shared with TRBD2. The germline gives CDR1 SGHAT, CDR2 FQNNGV. The V gene end was trimmed by 5 bases and the J gene end by 6 bases; junction bases not matched to a gene: 13. The CDR3 is 15 amino acids. CDR3 DNA sequence: TGTGCCAGCAGCCCTGCGACTAGCTTAGTCTCCGAGCAGTACTTC. As protein: CASSPATSLVSEQYF.

The table lists this clonotype with many counts. The V and J genes are TRBV12-3 or TRBV12-4 and TRBJ1-1; D remains ambiguous. The CDR3 runs to 13 residues. Trimming cost V 5 bases and J 6 bases, with 13 bases left between them. CDR3: CASSPRPGPEAFF. The CDR3 coding sequence is TGTGCCAGCAGTCCGAGGCCAGGCCCTGAAGCTTTCTTT.

The DNA of the CDR3 is TGTGCCAGCAACCTGATGGGGCTAGCGGTCAACACCGGGGAGCTGTTTTTT. Translating gives CASNLMGLAVNTGELFF. The chain carries TRBV6-1 and TRBJ2-2; TRBD2 agrees at 7 bases. The CDR3 sequence is 17 residues long. V lost 7 bases and J lost 2; bases outside the gene matches: 13. The germline CDR1 and CDR2 sequences are MNHNS and SASEGT.

This clonotype was seen many times. V gene TRBV6-1 combines with J gene TRBJ2-7, with D possibly matching TRBD1 (6 bases). V was shortened by 3 bases and J by 0 bases, with 12 bases between the two germline ends. Per germline, CDR1 MNHNS and CDR2 SASEGT. The CDR3 spans 15 residues. The CDR3 region has the DNA TGTGCCAGCAGTGATCGGGACAACCTCTCCTACGAGCAGTACTTC. It codes for CASSDRDNLSYEQYF.

The chain uses TRBV7-8 and TRBJ1-1; D perhaps matches TRBD1 (5 bases). The CDR3 has 17 amino acids. CDR1 and CDR2 (germline): SGHVS, FQNEAQ. V was cut by 6 bases and J by 4 bases, with 24 bases left in between. DNA for the CDR3: TGTGCCAGCAGTCCGGGGGTCAGCCTTGGATGGGGCACTGAAGCTTTCTTT. Its protein is CASSPGVSLGWGTEAFF.

In this sample, this clonotype turned up many times. This chain connects TRBV20-1 to TRBJ2-6, with D hard to call. Deletions cut 5 bases from V and 0 bases from J, with 5 bases between. The germline V gene has CDR1 DFQATT and CDR2 SNEGSKA (reference sequence). The CDR3 runs to 13 residues. CDR3 amino acids: CSAWISGANVLTF. The CDR3 region has the DNA TGCAGTGCTTGGATCTCTGGGGCCAACGTCCTGACTTTC.

This chain connects TRBV6-5 to TRBJ2-7, with TRBD1 as a possible D gene (6 bases). Trimming shortened V by 7 bases and J by 4 bases, and 17 bases separated the two germline ends. The CDR3 runs 14 residues. Germline CDR1 reads MNHEY; CDR2 reads SVGAGI. CDR3 nucleotide sequence: TGTGCCAGCAATTCCCCGGGACAACCGTACGAGCAGTACTTC. It translates to CASNSPGQPYEQYF.

This chain uses TRBV6-1 with TRBJ1-1, with D perhaps TRBD1 (5 bases). This CDR3 has 14 residues. Germline assignment: CDR1 MNHNS and CDR2 SASEGT. V dropped 0 bases and J dropped 5 bases, with 10 bases sitting between them. The CDR3 protein is CASSEAGGRTEAFF. The CDR3 region has the DNA TGTGCCAGCAGTGAAGCGGGGGGGAGGACTGAAGCTTTCTTT.

V usage is TRBV6-1 and J usage is TRBJ2-7, with TRBD1 matching 9 bases. Germline CDR1 MNHNS, CDR2 SASEGT. The CDR3 sequence is 17 residues long. V gave up 9 bases and J gave up 3 bases; unmatched junction bases: 18. CDR3 protein: CASQLQGAGGTVYEQYF. The CDR3 region has the DNA TGTGCCAGTCAACTACAGGGGGCGGGCGGGACCGTCTACGAGCAGTACTTC.